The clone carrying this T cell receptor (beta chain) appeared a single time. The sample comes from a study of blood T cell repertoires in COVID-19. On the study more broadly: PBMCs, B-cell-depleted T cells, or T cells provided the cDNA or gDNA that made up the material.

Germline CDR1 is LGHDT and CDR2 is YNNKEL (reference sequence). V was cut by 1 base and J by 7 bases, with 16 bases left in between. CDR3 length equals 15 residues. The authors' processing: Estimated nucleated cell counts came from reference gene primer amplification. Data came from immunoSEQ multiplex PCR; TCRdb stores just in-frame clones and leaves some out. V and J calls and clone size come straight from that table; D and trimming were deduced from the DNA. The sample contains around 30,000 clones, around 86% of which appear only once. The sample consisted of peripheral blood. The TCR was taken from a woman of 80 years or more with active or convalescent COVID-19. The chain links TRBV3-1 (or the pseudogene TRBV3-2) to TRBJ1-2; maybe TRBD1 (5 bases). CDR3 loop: CASSQGSQGHLGYTF. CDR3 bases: TGTGCCAGCAGCCAAGGGAGCCAGGGCCATCTTGGCTACACCTTC.